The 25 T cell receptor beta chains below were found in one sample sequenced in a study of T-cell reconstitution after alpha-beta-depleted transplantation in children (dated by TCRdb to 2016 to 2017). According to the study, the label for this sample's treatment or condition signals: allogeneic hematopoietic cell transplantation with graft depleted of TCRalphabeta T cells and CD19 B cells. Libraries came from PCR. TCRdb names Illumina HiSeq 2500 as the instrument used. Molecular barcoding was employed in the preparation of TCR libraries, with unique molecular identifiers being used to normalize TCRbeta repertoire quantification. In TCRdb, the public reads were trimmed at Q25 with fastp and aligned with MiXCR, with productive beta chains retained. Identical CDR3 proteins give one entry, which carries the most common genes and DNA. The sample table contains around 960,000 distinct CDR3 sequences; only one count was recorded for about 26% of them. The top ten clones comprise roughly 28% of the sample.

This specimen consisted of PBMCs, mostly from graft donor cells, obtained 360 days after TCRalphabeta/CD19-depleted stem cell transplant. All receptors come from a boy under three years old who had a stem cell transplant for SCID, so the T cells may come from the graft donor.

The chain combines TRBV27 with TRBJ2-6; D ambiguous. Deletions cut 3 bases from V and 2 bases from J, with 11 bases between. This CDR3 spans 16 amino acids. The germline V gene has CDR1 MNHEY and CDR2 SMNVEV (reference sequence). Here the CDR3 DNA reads TGTGCCAGCAGTTTGGCCAGGTCCGCTGGGGCCAACGTCCTGACTTTC. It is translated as CASSLARSAGANVLTF.

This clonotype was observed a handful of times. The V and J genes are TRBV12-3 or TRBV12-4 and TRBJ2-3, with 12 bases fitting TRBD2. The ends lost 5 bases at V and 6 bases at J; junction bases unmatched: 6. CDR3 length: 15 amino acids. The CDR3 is CASSPLTSGGDTQYF. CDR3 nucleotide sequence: TGTGCCAGCAGTCCCTTGACTAGCGGGGGTGATACGCAGTATTTT.

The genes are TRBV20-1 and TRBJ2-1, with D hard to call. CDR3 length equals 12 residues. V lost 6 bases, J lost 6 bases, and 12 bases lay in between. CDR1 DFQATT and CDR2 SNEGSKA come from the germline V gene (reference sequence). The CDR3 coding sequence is TGCAGTGCAACGCCCGGGCCCAATGAGCAGTTCTTC. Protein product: CSATPGPNEQFF.

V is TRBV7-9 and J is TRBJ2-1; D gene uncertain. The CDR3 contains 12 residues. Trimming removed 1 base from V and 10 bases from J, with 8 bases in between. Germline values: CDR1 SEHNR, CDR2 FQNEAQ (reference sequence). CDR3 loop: CASSLDVWEQFF. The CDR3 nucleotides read TGTGCCAGCAGCTTAGATGTTTGGGAGCAGTTCTTC.

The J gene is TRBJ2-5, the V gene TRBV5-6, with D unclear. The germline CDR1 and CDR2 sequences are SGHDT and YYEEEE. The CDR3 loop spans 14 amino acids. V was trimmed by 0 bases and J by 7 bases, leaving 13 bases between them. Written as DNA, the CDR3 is TGTGCCAGCAGCTTGGAACGGTCTTTATGGACCCAGTACTTC. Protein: CASSLERSLWTQYF. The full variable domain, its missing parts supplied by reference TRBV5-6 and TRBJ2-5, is DAGVTQSPTHLIKTRGQQVTLRCSPKSGHDTVSWYQQALGQGPQFIFQYYEEEERQRGNFPDRFSGHQFPNYSSELNVNALLLGDSALYLCASSLERSLWTQYFGPGTRLLVL.

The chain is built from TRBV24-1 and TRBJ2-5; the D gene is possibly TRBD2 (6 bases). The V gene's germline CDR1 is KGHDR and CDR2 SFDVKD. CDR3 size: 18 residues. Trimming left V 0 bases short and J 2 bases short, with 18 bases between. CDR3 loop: CATSDLWRGKREQETQYF. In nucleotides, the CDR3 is TGTGCCACCAGTGATTTGTGGAGGGGAAAGAGGGAGCAAGAGACCCAGTACTTC.

The CDR3 nucleotides read TGTGCCAGCAGCTCACGACACAGGAACTCTGGGGCCAACGTCCTGACTTTC. Protein: CASSSRHRNSGANVLTF. The chain joins TRBV7-8 to TRBJ2-6; tentatively, D is TRBD1 (5 bases). The CDR3 has 17 residues. Germline loops: CDR1 SGHVS, CDR2 FQNEAQ. V lost 4 bases and J lost 0, with 13 bases in between.

This CDR3 reads CASSSGSGNQPQHF. CDR3 DNA: TGTGCCAGCAGTTCAGGGTCAGGCAATCAGCCCCAGCATTTT. This chain uses TRBV27 with TRBJ1-5; maybe TRBD1 (5 bases). The CDR3 covers 14 residues. From germline, CDR1 is MNHEY and CDR2 SMNVEV (reference sequence). V gave up 4 bases and J gave up 2 bases, with 9 bases separating them.

CDR3 sequence: CASSYSGVYYGYTF. The CDR3 nucleotides read TGTGCCAGCAGTTACTCCGGTGTCTACTATGGCTACACCTTC. The chain joins TRBV6-5 to TRBJ1-2, with D unresolved. CDR3 size: 14 residues. Germline CDR1 is MNHEY and CDR2 is SVGAGI. V gave up 0 bases and J gave up 3 bases, with 8 bases separating them.

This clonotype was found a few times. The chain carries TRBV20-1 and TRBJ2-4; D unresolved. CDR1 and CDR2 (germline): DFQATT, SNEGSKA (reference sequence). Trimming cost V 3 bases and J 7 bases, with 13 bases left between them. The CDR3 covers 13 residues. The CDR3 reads CSASRYFLNIQYF. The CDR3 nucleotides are TGCAGTGCTAGTCGGTACTTTCTGAACATTCAGTACTTC.

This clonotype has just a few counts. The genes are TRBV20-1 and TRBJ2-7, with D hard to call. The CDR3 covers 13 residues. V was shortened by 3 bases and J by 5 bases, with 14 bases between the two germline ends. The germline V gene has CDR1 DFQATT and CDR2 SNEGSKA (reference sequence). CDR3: CSASRSPHDEQYF. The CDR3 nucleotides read TGCAGTGCTAGCCGCAGTCCCCACGACGAGCAGTACTTC.

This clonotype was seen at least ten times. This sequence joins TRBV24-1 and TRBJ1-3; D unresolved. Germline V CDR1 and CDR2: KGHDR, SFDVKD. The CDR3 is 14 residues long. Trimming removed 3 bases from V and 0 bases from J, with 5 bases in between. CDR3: CATSDPSSGNTIYF. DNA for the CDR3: TGTGCCACCAGTGATCCTTCCTCTGGAAACACCATATATTTT.

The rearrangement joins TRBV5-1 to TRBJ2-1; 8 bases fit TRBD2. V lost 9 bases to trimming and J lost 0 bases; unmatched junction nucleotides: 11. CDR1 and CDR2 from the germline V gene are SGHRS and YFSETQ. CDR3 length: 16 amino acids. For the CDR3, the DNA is TGCGCCACCCAACCTGCAGCGGGGGTCTCCTACAATGAGCAGTTCTTC. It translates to CATQPAAGVSYNEQFF.

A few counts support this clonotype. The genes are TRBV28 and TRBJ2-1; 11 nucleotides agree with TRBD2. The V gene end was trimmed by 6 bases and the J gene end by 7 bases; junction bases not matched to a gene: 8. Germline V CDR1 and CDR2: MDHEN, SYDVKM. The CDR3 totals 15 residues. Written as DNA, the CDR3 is TGTGCCAGCAGAGAGTTAGGGACTAGCGGTAATGAGCAGTTCTTC. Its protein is CASRELGTSGNEQFF.

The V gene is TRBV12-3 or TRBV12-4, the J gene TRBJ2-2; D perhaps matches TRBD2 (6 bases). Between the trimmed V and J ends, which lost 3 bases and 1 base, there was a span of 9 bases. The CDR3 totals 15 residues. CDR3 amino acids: CASSLNGRNTGELFF. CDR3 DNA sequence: TGTGCCAGCAGTTTGAACGGGAGGAACACCGGGGAGCTGTTTTTT.

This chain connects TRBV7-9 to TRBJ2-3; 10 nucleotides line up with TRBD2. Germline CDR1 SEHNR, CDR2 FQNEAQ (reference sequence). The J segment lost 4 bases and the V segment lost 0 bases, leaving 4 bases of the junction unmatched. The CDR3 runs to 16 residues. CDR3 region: CASSLALSGGSDTQYF. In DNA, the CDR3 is TGTGCCAGCAGCTTAGCTCTTAGCGGGGGGTCAGATACGCAGTATTTT.

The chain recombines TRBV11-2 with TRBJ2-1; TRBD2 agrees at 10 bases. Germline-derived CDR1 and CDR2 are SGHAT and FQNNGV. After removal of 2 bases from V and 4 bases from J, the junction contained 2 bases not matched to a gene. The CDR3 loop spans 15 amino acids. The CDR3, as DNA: TGTGCCAGCAGCTTATTGACTAGCGGGTACAATGAGCAGTTCTTC. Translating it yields CASSLLTSGYNEQFF.

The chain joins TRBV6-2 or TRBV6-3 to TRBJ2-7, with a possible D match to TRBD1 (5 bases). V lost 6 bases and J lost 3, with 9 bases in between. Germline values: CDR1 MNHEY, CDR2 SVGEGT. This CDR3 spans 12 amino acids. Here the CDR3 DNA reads TGTGCCAGCAGAGGACACCTCTACGAGCAGTACTTC. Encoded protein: CASRGHLYEQYF.

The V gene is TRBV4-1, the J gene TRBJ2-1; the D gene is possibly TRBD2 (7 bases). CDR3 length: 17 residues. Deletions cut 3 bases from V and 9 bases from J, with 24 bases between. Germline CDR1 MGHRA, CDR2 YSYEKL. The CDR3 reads CASSHALRERGGGEQFF. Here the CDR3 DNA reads TGCGCCAGCAGCCACGCCCTCCGTGAGAGGGGAGGGGGTGAGCAGTTCTTC.

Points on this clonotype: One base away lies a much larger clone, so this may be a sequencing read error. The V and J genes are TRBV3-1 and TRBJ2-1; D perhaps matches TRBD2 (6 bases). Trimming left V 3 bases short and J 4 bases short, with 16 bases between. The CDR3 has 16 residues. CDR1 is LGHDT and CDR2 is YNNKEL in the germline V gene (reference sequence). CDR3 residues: CASSQRRGSLYNEQFF. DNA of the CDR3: TGTGCCAGCAGCCAGAGACGGGGGAGCTTATACAATGAGCAGTTCTTC.

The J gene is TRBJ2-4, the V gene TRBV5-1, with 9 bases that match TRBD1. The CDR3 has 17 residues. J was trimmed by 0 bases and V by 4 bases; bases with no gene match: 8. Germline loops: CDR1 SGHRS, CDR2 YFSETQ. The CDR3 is CASSGGQGILAKNIQYF. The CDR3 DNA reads TGCGCCAGCAGCGGAGGACAGGGGATACTAGCCAAAAACATTCAGTACTTC.

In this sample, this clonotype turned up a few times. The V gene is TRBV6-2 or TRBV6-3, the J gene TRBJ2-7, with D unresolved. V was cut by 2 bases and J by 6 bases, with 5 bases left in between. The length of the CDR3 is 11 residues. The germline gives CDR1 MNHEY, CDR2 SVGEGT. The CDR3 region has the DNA TGTGCCAGCAGTTACGGTCCCGAGCAGTACTTC. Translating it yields CASSYGPEQYF.

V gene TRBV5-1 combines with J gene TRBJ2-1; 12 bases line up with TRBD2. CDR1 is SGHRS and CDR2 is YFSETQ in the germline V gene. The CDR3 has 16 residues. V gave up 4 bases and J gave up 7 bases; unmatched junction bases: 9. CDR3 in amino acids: CASSLYGLAGGNEQFF. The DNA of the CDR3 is TGCGCCAGCAGCCTCTACGGCCTAGCGGGGGGGAATGAGCAGTTCTTC.

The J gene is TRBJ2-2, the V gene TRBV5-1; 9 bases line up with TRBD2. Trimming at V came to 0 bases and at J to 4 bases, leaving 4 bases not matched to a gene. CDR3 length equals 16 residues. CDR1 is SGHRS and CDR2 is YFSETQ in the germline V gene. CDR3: CASSLALAGFTGELFF. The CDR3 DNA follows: TGCGCCAGCAGCTTGGCCCTAGCGGGGTTCACCGGGGAGCTGTTTTTT.

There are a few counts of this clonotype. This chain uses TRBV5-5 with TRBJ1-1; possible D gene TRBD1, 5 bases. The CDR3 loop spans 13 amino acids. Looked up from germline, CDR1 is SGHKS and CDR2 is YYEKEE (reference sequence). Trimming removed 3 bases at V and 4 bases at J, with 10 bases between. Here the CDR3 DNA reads TGTGCCAGCAGCTCTCAGGGCCCCACTGAAGCTTTCTTT. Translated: CASSSQGPTEAFF.